This TCR beta chain was sequenced in a study of T-cell reconstitution after alpha-beta-depleted transplantation in children. Findings and caveats of the study: Newly produced T cells mostly provided counts and TCRbeta diversity after one year, as hyperexpanded clones declined.

For this clonotype: Its antigen remains unknown.

The TCRbeta library was prepared with unique molecular identifiers. TCRdb recomputed calls from the PCR reads with MiXCR, one row per CDR3 protein. The table has roughly 98,000 distinct CDR3 sequences, 15% to 18% seen once. V lost 6 bases, J lost 6 bases, and 3 bases stayed unmatched. The CDR3 has 12 amino acids. CDR1 and CDR2 (germline): MNHNS, SASEGT. The receptor was isolated from a male patient aged 2 to 9 who had a stem cell transplant for acute lymphoblastic leukemia, so the T cells may come from the graft donor. The source material was PBMCs, mostly from graft donor cells, sampled 180 days after TCRalphabeta/CD19-depleted stem cell transplant. The gene calls are TRBV6-1 and TRBJ1-1, with 8 bases that match TRBD1. The CDR3 loop reads CASRVQGAEAFF. CDR3 coding DNA: TGTGCCAGCAGGGTACAGGGGGCTGAAGCTTTCTTT.